Below, one T cell receptor (beta chain) is given with its context. The germline V gene encodes CDR1 KGHDR and CDR2 SFDVKD. The CDR3 extends over 14 amino acids. Between the trimmed V and J ends, which lost 9 bases and 6 bases, there was a span of 17 bases. These data are taken from a study of blood T cell repertoires in COVID-19. This table comes from immunoSEQ multiplex PCR, and its TCRdb copy is limited to in-frame clones, with some not included. Found here are approximately 170,000 clones, roughly 90% of them singletons; the top ten hold under 5%. The rearrangement links TRBV24-1 to TRBJ1-5; weak D call: TRBD1 (5 bases). This TCR derives from a woman aged 70-85 years with acute or convalescent COVID-19. Sample: peripheral blood. CDR3: CATQTRGVGQPQHF. In nucleotides, the CDR3 is TGTGCCACCCAAACCCGGGGGGTAGGTCAGCCCCAGCATTTT.